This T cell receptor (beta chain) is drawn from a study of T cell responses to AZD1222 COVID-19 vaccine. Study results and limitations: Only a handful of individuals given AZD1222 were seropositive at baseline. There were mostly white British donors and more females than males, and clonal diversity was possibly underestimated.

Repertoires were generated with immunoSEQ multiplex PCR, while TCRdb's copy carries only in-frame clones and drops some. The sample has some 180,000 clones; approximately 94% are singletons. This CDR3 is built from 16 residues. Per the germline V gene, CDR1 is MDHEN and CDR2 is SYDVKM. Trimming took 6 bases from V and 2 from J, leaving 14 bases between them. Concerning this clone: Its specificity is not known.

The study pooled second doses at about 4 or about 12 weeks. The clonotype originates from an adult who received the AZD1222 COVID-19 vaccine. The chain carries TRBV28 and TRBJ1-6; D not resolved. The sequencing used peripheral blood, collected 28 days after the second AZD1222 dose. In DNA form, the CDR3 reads TGTGCCAGCAGCTCGGGCTCGGGTACCTATAATTCACCCCTCCACTTT. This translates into CASSSGSGTYNSPLHF.